The count of the clone carrying this TCR beta chain is one. The sample is drawn from a study of control samples from healthy donors and cancer patients. Sequencing used immunoSEQ multiplex PCR; TCRdb keeps in-frame clones, though not all of them. The sample yields 150,000 to 200,000 clones, 85% to 90% seen once. V lost 5 bases, J lost 4 bases, and 7 bases stayed unmatched. The germline V gene has CDR1 LNHDA and CDR2 SQIVND (reference sequence). The CDR3 extends over 15 amino acids. This receptor was identified in a man aged 18 to 29 in good health. Sequencing was done on a sample of blood. The chain links TRBV19 to TRBJ1-1; the match to TRBD1 covers 10 bases. CDR3: CASSDSGTGVTEAFF. The CDR3 nucleotides read TGTGCCAGTAGTGACTCCGGGACAGGGGTCACTGAAGCTTTCTTT.